This T cell receptor (beta chain) was captured in a study of cytomegalovirus exposure and HLA in healthy donors. The primer mix had 60 Vbeta and 13 Jbeta primers. Measured with immunoSEQ multiplex PCR; TCRdb has only the in-frame clones, and not every one. The table has 76,000 or so clones, 73% seen once. The CDR3 covers 16 residues. The germline gives CDR1 LNHNV, CDR2 YYDKDF (reference sequence). Trimming took off 1 base at V and 1 base at J, with 11 bases between the two ends. The source material was PBMCs. The chain employs TRBV15 and TRBJ2-4, with D possibly matching TRBD2 (6 bases). The clonotype originates from a woman in her thirties or forties in good health and CMV-seropositive. The CDR3 DNA follows: TGTGCCACCAGCAGAGTGGAGGGGCTGGCCAAAAACATTCAGTACTTC. This gives the protein CATSRVEGLAKNIQYF. The whole variable domain, remainder taken from reference TRBV15 and TRBJ2-4, is DAMVIQNPRYQVTQFGKPVTLSCSQTLNHNVMYWYQQKSSQAPKLLFHYYDKDFNNEADTPDNFQSRRPNTSFCFLDIRSPGLGDTAMYLCATSRVEGLAKNIQYFGAGTRLSVL.